The entry below describes one T cell receptor (beta chain). Its specificity is not known. The data were obtained in a study of liver allograft versus peripheral blood T cells. In the study overall: Recipients' peripheral blood supplied the T cell receptor repertoires against which those in transplanted livers were compared. Study observations and caveats: Peripheral blood reportedly held T cell receptor repertoires that differed from those inside liver allografts.

TCRdb reanalysed the reads using MiXCR and keeps one entry per CDR3 protein. The data contain some 10,000 distinct CDR3 sequences, under 20% of them seen just once; the ten biggest clones take up about 1.2%. The germline V gene has CDR1 LGHDT and CDR2 YNNKEL (reference sequence). The CDR3 has 15 amino acids. J lost 10 bases, V lost 4 bases, and 11 bases had no gene match. The receptor comes from a human patient who had a liver transplant. The T cells may come from the graft donor. This chain links TRBV3-1 with TRBJ2-1; TRBD2 matches 9 bases. DNA for the CDR3: TGTGCCAGCAGCCTGAACCCTAGCGGGGTAGAAGAGCAGTTCTTC. Amino acid sequence: CASSLNPSGVEEQFF.